This TCR beta chain was identified in a study of T cell responses to AZD1222 COVID-19 vaccine. In the study overall: Second-dose intervals near 4 or 12 weeks were combined.

The length of the CDR3 is 15 residues. The trim removed 6 bases at V and 0 bases at J, leaving 5 bases unmatched. Germline V gene lookup returns CDR1 LNHDA and CDR2 SQIVND (reference sequence). Study findings and constraints: Donors were chiefly white British, with a greater number of females, and clonal diversity was perhaps underestimated.

TCRdb's copy holds only in-frame clones and misses some; the assay was immunoSEQ multiplex PCR. The sample yields about 130,000 clones, 85% to 90% seen once. Concerning this clone: The antigen remains undetermined.

This sequence originates from an adult in good health. The V call is TRBV19, the J call TRBJ2-3; 8 bases are a match to TRBD2. The sample here was peripheral blood, taken on day 0 of AZD1222 vaccination. CDR3 bases: TGTGCCAGTAGCCCGAGCGGGAGTAGCACAGATACGCAGTATTTT. The encoded protein is CASSPSGSSTDTQYF. Complete variable domain (other parts from reference TRBV19 and TRBJ2-3): DGGITQSPKYLFRKEGQNVTLSCEQNLNHDAMYWYRQDPGQGLRLIYYSQIVNDFQKGDIAEGYSVSREKKESFPLTVTSAQKNPTAFYLCASSPSGSSTDTQYFGPGTRLTVL.